These 21 T cell receptor beta chains originate from one sample sequenced in a study of vaccination and CD4 T cells after COVID-19. Antigens of these TCRs are unknown. Treatment meaning: roughly nine-day PBMC culture with coronavirus spike peptide pools or control peptides (ViraFEST assay). Cultured CD4+ T-cell DNA underwent Oncomine TCR Beta short-read sequencing. TCRdb passed the PCR reads through MiXCR, listing each CDR3 protein once. This sample has roughly 9,300 distinct CDR3 sequences, with around 27% found just once. Specimen: CD4+ T cells from blood, cultured in vitro, collected before SARS-CoV-2 vaccination. The origin of the receptors is a human donor who received a COVID-19 vaccine.

Only a few counts were recorded for this clonotype. V and J are TRBV24-1 and TRBJ1-2; D is ambiguous. V was shortened by 12 bases and J by 2 bases, with 9 bases between the two germline ends. From germline, CDR1 is KGHDR and CDR2 SFDVKD. The CDR3 loop spans 11 amino acids. The DNA for the CDR3 is TGTGCCGCCGAGGCCAACTATGGCTACACCTTC. Its protein product is CAAEANYGYTF.

The CDR3 is CASSLSDEYEQYF. The CDR3 bases are TGTGCCAGCAGTTTATCCGACGAGTACGAGCAGTACTTC. The chain employs TRBV27 and TRBJ2-7; D call uncertain. Germline V gives CDR1 MNHEY, CDR2 SMNVEV (reference sequence). Trimming took 0 bases from V and 4 from J, leaving 7 bases between them. The CDR3 is 13 amino acids.

CDR3 region: CASSTTTGTYGYTF. CDR3 nucleotide sequence: TGTGCCAGTAGTACGACGACAGGGACCTATGGCTACACCTTC. This chain links TRBV19 with TRBJ1-2, with 7 bases aligning to TRBD1. CDR1 LNHDA and CDR2 SQIVND come from the germline V gene (reference sequence). The V segment lost 4 bases and the J segment 4 bases; nucleotides outside the gene matches: 6. The CDR3 runs to 14 residues.

Only a few counts were recorded for this clonotype. V usage is TRBV6-1 and J usage is TRBJ2-7; D is perhaps TRBD2 (5 bases). Trimming removed 1 base from V and 5 bases from J, with 15 bases in between. The length of the CDR3 is 15 residues. Germline V gene lookup returns CDR1 MNHNS and CDR2 SASEGT. CDR3 DNA sequence: TGTGCCAGCAGTGAAGAGGAGAGGGTGCGCAACGAGCAGTACTTC. As protein: CASSEEERVRNEQYF.

This clonotype was observed a few times. The chain links TRBV1 to TRBJ1-5; no DNA check was done on the table's D call, TRBD1. TRBV1 is noted as a pseudogene. The CDR3 loop spans 13 amino acids. CDR3: CTSSQEWDRPQHF. CDR3 nucleotide sequence: TGCACCAGCAGCCAAGAGTGGGACAGGCCCCAGCATTTT.

This clonotype was recorded a few times. The chain couples TRBV2 to TRBJ2-5; a weak D match, TRBD2 (5 bases). The CDR3 spans 13 residues. Deletions cut 4 bases from V and 5 bases from J, with 11 bases between. The germline CDR1 and CDR2 sequences are SNHLY and FYNNEI. CDR3 amino acids: CASSGSGMETQYF. DNA of the CDR3: TGTGCCAGCAGTGGGTCCGGGATGGAGACCCAGTACTTC.

CDR3 DNA sequence: TGCGCCAGCAGCCCGACAGAAGGCCCACTCTCTGGAAACACCATATATTTT. This translates into CASSPTEGPLSGNTIYF. The J gene is TRBJ1-3, the V gene TRBV5-1, with TRBD1 as a possible D gene (5 bases). The CDR3 is 17 residues long. V was clipped by 4 bases and J by 0 bases, with 17 bases between them. CDR1 and CDR2 (germline): SGHRS, YFSETQ.

This clonotype was counted a few times. The rearrangement links TRBV20-1 to TRBJ1-5; no clear D. This CDR3 comprises 14 residues. Trimming removed 4 bases from V and 3 bases from J, with 13 bases in between. Germline V gives CDR1 DFQATT, CDR2 SNEGSKA (reference sequence). The CDR3 sequence is CSATERGYNQPQHF. CDR3 DNA: TGCAGTGCTACAGAACGGGGATACAATCAGCCCCAGCATTTT.

The DNA for the CDR3 is TGTGCCATCAGTGAACTCGGACAGGAGGTGGGAGAGACCCAGTACTTC. Amino acid sequence: CAISELGQEVGETQYF. The chain employs TRBV10-3 and TRBJ2-5; TRBD1 agrees at 7 bases. With 3 bases clipped from V and 4 bases from J, the junction kept 11 bases outside the gene matches. The CDR3 is 16 residues long. Germline CDR1 is ENHRY and CDR2 is SYGVKD.

Sample share makes this clonotype medium-sized. The chain recombines TRBV6-5 with TRBJ1-1; D remains unclear. The germline V gene encodes CDR1 MNHEY and CDR2 SVGAGI. V dropped 0 bases and J dropped 7 bases, with 6 bases sitting between them. This CDR3 is 12 amino acids long. Here the CDR3 reads CASSYSLGEAFF. The CDR3 bases are TGTGCCAGCAGTTACTCGCTCGGTGAAGCTTTCTTT.

This CDR3 is CASSFLAGGIGELFF. In DNA form, the CDR3 reads TGTGCCAGCAGCTTTCTAGCGGGGGGCATCGGGGAGCTGTTTTTT. This sequence joins TRBV11-3 and TRBJ2-2; 11 nucleotides line up with TRBD2. V lost 3 bases to trimming and J lost 7 bases; unmatched junction nucleotides: 4. CDR1 and CDR2 from the germline V gene are SGHNT and YENEEA. The CDR3 consists of 15 residues.

The chain combines TRBV30 with TRBJ1-5; D is unresolved. Deletions cut 3 bases from V and 0 bases from J, with 9 bases between. The CDR3 contains 14 residues. Germline V CDR1 and CDR2: GTSNPN, SVGIG (reference sequence). The CDR3: CAWSGGYSNQPQHF. Here the CDR3 DNA reads TGTGCCTGGAGCGGTGGGTATAGCAATCAGCCCCAGCATTTT.

The table lists this clonotype with a few counts. The genes are TRBV10-3 and TRBJ1-1; D uncertain. Trimming stripped 4 bases from V and 1 base from J, with 7 bases between. Germline-derived CDR1 and CDR2 are ENHRY and SYGVKD. This CDR3 comprises 13 residues. CDR3 bases: TGTGCCATCAGTGCTTCAGGGAACACTGAAGCTTTCTTT. Translation: CAISASGNTEAFF.

The rearrangement uses TRBV6-5 and TRBJ2-1, with unresolved D. This CDR3 is built from 19 residues. Germline CDR1 MNHEY, CDR2 SVGAGI. V lost 0 bases and J 0 bases, leaving 18 bases between the germline ends. The CDR3 region is CASSYSITPATSSYNEQFF. As DNA, the CDR3 is TGTGCCAGCAGTTACTCGATAACCCCAGCGACGAGCTCCTACAATGAGCAGTTCTTC.

The table lists this clonotype with a few counts. The V gene is TRBV7-9, the J gene TRBJ2-5; 7 positions agree with TRBD2. The CDR3 covers 16 residues. The V gene end was trimmed by 3 bases and the J gene end by 4 bases; junction bases not matched to a gene: 11. CDR1 and CDR2 from the germline V gene are SEHNR and FQNEAQ (reference sequence). The DNA for the CDR3 is TGTGCCAGCAGCTTTAAGACCGGGGGGACGGGAGAGACCCAGTACTTC. Translated: CASSFKTGGTGETQYF. Supplemented by reference TRBV7-9 and TRBJ2-5, the full variable domain reads DTGVSQNPRHKITKRGQNVTFRCDPISEHNRLYWYRQTLGQGPEFLTYFQNEAQLEKSRLLSDRFSAERPKGSFSTLEIQRTEQGDSAMYLCASSFKTGGTGETQYFGPGTRLLVL.

This clonotype was observed a handful of times. J is TRBJ2-3 and V is TRBV4-2; 10 nucleotides match TRBD2. Looked up from germline, CDR1 is LGHNA and CDR2 is YNFKEQ. The junction had 4 bases not matched to a gene; V was cut back by 5 bases and J by 2 bases. The CDR3 totals 15 residues. CDR3 in DNA: TGTGCCAGCAGCAATAGCGGGGGGTTCACAGATACGCAGTATTTT. Translation gives CASSNSGGFTDTQYF.

By sample share, this clonotype is medium-sized. The chain uses TRBV27 and TRBJ1-2, with a possible D match to TRBD1 (6 bases). V dropped 8 bases and J dropped 4 bases, with 17 bases sitting between them. CDR1 MNHEY and CDR2 SMNVEV come from the germline V gene (reference sequence). The CDR3 is made up of 14 amino acids. CDR3 sequence reads: CASGNQGQVYGYTF. For the CDR3, the DNA is TGTGCCAGCGGGAACCAGGGGCAAGTCTATGGCTACACCTTC.

This clonotype occurred a few times. The rearrangement links TRBV6-1 to TRBJ1-1; 10 bases line up with TRBD1. CDR1 MNHNS and CDR2 SASEGT come from the germline V gene. J was trimmed by 4 bases and V by 7 bases; bases with no gene match: 12. The CDR3 extends over 16 amino acids. This CDR3 is CASTPLPGQGFTEAFF. The DNA of the CDR3 is TGTGCCAGCACCCCACTTCCGGGACAGGGGTTCACTGAAGCTTTCTTT.

V is TRBV10-3 and J is TRBJ1-5, with 10 bases identical to TRBD1. The CDR3 covers 19 residues. The trim removed 7 bases at V and 0 bases at J, leaving 15 bases unmatched. Germline V gives CDR1 ENHRY, CDR2 SYGVKD. The DNA of the CDR3 is TGTGCCATCAAAGGGCGCACCGGGACAGGGGATTTTAGCAATCAGCCCCAGCATTTT. Translation gives CAIKGRTGTGDFSNQPQHF.

This clonotype was picked up one time. The gene calls are TRBV25-1 and TRBJ1-1; TRBD1 might be the D (5 bases). This CDR3 has 14 residues. The V gene lost 9 bases and the J gene lost 5 bases, with 19 bases spanning the gap. CDR1 and CDR2 (germline): MGHDK, SYGVNS. The chain's CDR3 is CARRGQPPETEAFF. DNA of the CDR3: TGTGCCAGGAGAGGACAACCACCGGAGACTGAAGCTTTCTTT.

This chain links TRBV24-1 with TRBJ1-2; D may be TRBD1 (6 bases). Deletions cut 5 bases from V and 7 bases from J, with 10 bases between. The CDR3 is 12 residues long. Germline-derived CDR1 and CDR2 are KGHDR and SFDVKD. This chain's CDR3 is CATSGTGFGYTF. The CDR3 DNA follows: TGTGCCACCAGTGGAACAGGGTTTGGCTACACCTTC.